This T cell receptor (beta chain) was observed in a study of OX40 agonist ivuxolimab in advanced cancers. For the study at large: Administration of intravenous ivuxolimab to patients occurred every 2 weeks at 0.01 to 10 mg/kg.

Using immunoSEQ multiplex PCR, the repertoire was profiled, and TCRdb retains in-frame clones only, with some absent. The table records 50,000 to 65,000 clones, 81% of them present only once. Points from the study as a whole: At 0.1 to 3.0 mg/kg, CD4+ and CD8+ blood T cells expanded clonally by week 6. The authors also found low normalized T-cell clonal expansion in some nonresponders.

A remark on this clone: Its antigen is unknown.

This CDR3 spans 17 amino acids. CDR1 is SGHRS, CDR2 YFSETQ, per germline. Between the trimmed V and J ends, which lost 0 bases and 7 bases, there was a span of 23 bases. The V gene is TRBV5-1, the J gene TRBJ2-7; D unclear. The sequencing here drew on CD4+ or CD8+ T cells sorted from blood, taken in a trial of the OX40 agonist ivuxolimab. This clonotype originated in an adult with an advanced solid tumor such as melanoma, head and neck, liver or kidney cancer. The CDR3 loop reads CASSLAGTAGTVREQYF. CDR3 coding DNA: TGCGCCAGCAGCTTGGCTGGCACAGCCGGTACTGTGAGGGAGCAGTACTTC.